This T cell receptor (beta chain) was profiled in a study of tissue T cells after allogeneic stem cell transplantation. Overall study: Samples with visible lymphocytes on H&E were prioritized for sequencing.

The repertoire was sequenced with immunoSEQ multiplex PCR; TCRdb's copy has only in-frame clones and lacks some. The sample yields 20,000 to 30,000 clones, over 70% seen once. Sequencing was performed on tissue from the ileum, taken at autopsy. This TCR was sampled from a female donor over 55 with lung cancer.

Here the CDR3 DNA reads TGTGCCAGCTCACTATACAGGGAAGGAACAGATACGCAGTATTTT. Amino acid sequence: CASSLYREGTDTQYF. The V gene is TRBV18, the J gene TRBJ2-3; possible D gene TRBD1, 6 bases. Germline CDR1 is KGHSH and CDR2 is LQKENI. The CDR3 runs 15 residues. Trimming removed 4 bases at V and 3 bases at J, with 14 bases between. Supplemented by reference TRBV18 and TRBJ2-3, the full variable domain reads NAGVMQNPRHLVRRRGQEARLRCSPMKGHSHVYWYRQLPEEGLKFMVYLQKENIIDESGMPKERFSAEFPKEGPSILRIQQVVRGDSAAYFCASSLYREGTDTQYFGPGTRLTVL.